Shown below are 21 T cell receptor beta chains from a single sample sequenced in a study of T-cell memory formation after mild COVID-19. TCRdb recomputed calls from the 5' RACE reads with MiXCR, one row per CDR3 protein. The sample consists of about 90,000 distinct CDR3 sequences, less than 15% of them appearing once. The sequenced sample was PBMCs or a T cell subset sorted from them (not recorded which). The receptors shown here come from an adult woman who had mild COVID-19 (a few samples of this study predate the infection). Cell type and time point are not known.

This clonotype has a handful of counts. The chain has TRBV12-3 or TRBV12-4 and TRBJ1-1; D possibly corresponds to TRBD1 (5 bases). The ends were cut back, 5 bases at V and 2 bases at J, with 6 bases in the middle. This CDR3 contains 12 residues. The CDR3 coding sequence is TGTGCCAGCAGTCAGGGTAACACTGAAGCTTTCTTT. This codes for CASSQGNTEAFF.

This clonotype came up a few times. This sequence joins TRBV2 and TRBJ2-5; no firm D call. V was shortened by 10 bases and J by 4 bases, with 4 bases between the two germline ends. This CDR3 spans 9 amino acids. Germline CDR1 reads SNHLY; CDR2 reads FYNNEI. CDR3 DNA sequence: TGTGCCATACGAGAGACCCAGTACTTC. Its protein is CAIRETQYF.

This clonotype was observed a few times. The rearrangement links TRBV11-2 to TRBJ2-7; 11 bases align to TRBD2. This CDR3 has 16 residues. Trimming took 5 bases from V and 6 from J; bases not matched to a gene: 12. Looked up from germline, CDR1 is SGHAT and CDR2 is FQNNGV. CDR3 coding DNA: TGTGCCAGCAGCCCACCACTAGCGGGAGTGTCGGGCGAGCAGTACTTC. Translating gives CASSPPLAGVSGEQYF.

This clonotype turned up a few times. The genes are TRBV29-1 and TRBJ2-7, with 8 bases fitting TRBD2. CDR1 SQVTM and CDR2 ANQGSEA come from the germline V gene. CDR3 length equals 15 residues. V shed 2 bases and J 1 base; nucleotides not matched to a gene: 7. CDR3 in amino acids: CSVESGGAQSYEQYF. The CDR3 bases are TGCAGCGTTGAATCGGGGGGGGCGCAGTCCTACGAGCAGTACTTC.

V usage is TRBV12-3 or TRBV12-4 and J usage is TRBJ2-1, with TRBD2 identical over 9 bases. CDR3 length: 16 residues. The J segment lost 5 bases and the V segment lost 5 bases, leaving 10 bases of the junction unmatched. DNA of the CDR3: TGTGCCAGCAGTATAACCGGGACTAGCCGTGACAATGAGCAGTTCTTC. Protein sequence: CASSITGTSRDNEQFF.

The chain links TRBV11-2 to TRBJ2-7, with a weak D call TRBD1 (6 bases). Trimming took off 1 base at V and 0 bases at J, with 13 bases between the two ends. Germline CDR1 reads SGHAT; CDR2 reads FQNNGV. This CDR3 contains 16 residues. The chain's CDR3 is CASSLAPGGGSYEQYF. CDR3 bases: TGTGCCAGCAGCTTAGCCCCTGGGGGCGGCTCCTACGAGCAGTACTTC.

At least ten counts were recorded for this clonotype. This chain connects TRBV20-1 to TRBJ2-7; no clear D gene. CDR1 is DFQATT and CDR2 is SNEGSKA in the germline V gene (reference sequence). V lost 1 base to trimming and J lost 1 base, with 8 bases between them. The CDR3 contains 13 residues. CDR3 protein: CSARGTVSYEQYF. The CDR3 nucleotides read TGCAGTGCTAGAGGTACAGTTTCCTACGAGCAGTACTTC.

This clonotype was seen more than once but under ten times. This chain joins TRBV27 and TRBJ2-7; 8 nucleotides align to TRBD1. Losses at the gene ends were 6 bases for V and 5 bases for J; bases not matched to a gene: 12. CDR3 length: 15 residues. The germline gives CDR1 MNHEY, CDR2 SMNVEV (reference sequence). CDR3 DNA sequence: TGTGCCAGCAGAACCGGGACAGGAGGCCCCCACGAGCAGTACTTC. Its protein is CASRTGTGGPHEQYF.

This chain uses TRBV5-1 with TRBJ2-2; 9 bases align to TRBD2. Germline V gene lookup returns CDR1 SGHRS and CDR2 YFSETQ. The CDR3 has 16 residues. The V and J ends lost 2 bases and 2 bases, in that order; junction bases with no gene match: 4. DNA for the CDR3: TGCGCCAGCAGCTTTTTAGCGGGAGATAACACCGGGGAGCTGTTTTTT. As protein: CASSFLAGDNTGELFF.

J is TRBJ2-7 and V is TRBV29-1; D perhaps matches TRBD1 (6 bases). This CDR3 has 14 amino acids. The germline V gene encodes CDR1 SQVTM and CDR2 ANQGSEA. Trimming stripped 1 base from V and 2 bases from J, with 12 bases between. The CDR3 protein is CSVEVGRGAYEQYF. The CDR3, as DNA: TGCAGCGTTGAAGTCGGCAGGGGCGCCTACGAGCAGTACTTC.

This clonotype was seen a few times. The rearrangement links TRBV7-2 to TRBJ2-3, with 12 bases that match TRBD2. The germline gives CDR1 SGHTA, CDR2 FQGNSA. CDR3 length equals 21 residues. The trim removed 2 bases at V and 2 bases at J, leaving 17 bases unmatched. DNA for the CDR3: TGTGCCAGCAGCTTATATGGGCTGGCTAGCGGGAGGGCCGAGTTCACAGATACGCAGTATTTT. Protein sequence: CASSLYGLASGRAEFTDTQYF.

The DNA for the CDR3 is TGCAGCGTTGAAAGGCACGACACAGATACGCAGTATTTT. This codes for CSVERHDTDTQYF. The V gene is TRBV29-1, the J gene TRBJ2-3, with no clear D. Germline assignment: CDR1 SQVTM and CDR2 ANQGSEA. The CDR3 extends over 13 amino acids. V lost 2 bases and J 2 bases, leaving 8 bases between the germline ends.

The CDR3, as DNA: TGTGCCAGCCTAGCGGGGGAGGAAGATACGCAGTATTTT. It is translated as CASLAGEEDTQYF. The genes are TRBV5-5 and TRBJ2-3; 10 bases match TRBD2. The CDR3 is made up of 13 amino acids. The germline V gene encodes CDR1 SGHKS and CDR2 YYEKEE (reference sequence). The junction had 4 bases not matched to a gene; V was cut back by 7 bases and J by 5 bases.

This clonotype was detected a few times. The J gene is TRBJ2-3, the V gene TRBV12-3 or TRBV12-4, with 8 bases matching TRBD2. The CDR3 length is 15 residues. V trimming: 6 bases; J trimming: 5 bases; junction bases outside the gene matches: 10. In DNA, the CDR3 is TGTGCCAGCAGCCCCCCGGGGACTAGGGGAGATACGCAGTATTTT. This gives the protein CASSPPGTRGDTQYF.

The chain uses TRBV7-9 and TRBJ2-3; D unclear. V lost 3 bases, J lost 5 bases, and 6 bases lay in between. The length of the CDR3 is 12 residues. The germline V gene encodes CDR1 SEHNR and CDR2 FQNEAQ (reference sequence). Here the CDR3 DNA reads TGTGCCAGCAGCTTTCGCGGAGATACGCAGTATTTT. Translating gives CASSFRGDTQYF.

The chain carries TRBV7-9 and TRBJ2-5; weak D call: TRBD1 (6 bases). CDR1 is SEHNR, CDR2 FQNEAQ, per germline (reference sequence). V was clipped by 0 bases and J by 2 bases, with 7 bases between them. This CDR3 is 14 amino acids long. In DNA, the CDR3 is TGTGCCAGCAGCTTAGCCGGGACACAAGAGACCCAGTACTTC. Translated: CASSLAGTQETQYF.

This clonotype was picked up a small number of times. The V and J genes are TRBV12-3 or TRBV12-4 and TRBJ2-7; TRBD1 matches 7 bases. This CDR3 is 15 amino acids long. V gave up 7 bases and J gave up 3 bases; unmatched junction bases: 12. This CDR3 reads CASTAGPGGYYEQYF. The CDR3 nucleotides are TGTGCCAGCACCGCAGGGCCAGGGGGATACTACGAGCAGTACTTC.

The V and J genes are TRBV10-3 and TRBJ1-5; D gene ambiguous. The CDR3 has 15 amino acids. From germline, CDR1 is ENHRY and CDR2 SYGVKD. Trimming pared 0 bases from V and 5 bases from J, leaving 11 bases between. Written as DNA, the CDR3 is TGTGCCATCAGTGAGTCCCGGGCGTTTGATCAGCCCCAGCATTTT. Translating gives CAISESRAFDQPQHF.

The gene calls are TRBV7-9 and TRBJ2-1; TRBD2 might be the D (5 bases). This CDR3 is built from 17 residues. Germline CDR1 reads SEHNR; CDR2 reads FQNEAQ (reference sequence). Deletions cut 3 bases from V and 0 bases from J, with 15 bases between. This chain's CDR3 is CASSFVFLGSSYNEQFF. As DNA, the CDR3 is TGTGCCAGCAGCTTTGTCTTTCTGGGGAGCTCCTACAATGAGCAGTTCTTC.

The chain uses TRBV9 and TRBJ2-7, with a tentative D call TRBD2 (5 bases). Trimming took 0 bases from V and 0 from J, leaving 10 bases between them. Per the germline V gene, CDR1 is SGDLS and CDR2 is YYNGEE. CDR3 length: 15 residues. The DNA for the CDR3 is TGTGCCAGCAGCGTAGCCAGCGGCCGCTCCTACGAGCAGTACTTC. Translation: CASSVASGRSYEQYF.

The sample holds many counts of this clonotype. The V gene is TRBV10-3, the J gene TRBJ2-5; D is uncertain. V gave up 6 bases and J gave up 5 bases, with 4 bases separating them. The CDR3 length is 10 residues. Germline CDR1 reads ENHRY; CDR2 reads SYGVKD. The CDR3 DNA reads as TGTGCCATCAGCCAGGAGACCCAGTACTTC. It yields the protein CAISQETQYF.